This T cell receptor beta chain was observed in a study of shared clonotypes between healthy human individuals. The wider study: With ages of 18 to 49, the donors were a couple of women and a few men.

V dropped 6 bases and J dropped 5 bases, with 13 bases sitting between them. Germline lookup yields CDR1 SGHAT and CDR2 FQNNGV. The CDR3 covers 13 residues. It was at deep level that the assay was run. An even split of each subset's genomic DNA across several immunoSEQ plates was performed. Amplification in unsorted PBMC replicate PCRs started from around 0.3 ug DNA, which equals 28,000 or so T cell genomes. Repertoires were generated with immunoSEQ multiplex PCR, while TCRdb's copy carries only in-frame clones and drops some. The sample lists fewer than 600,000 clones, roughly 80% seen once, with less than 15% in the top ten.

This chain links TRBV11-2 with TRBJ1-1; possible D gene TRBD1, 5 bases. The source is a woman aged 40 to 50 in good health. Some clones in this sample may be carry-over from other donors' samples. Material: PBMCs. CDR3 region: CASSPPGRTEAFF. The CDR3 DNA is TGTGCCAGCAGTCCACCAGGGAGGACTGAAGCTTTCTTT.